This T cell receptor beta chain appears in the sequencing data of a study of cytomegalovirus exposure and HLA in healthy donors. The study, taken as a whole, reports: It was reported that TCR beta sequences correctly inferred the HLA-A and HLA-B alleles for most subjects. Some V segments, TRBV6-2 and TRBV6-3 among them, were indistinguishable and were therefore excluded. Later analysis identified a missense DCLRE1C variant that was linked to TCR beta V- and J-gene trimming.

The sample holds one count of this clone. What it binds is not known. All the people who gave samples were healthy bone marrow donors. With 60 Vbeta and 13 Jbeta primers, the PCR was carried out. Assay used: immunoSEQ multiplex PCR; TCRdb lists only in-frame clones, some missing. Of 50,000 to 55,000 clones detected, roughly 72% appear once; the ten largest clones hold around a fifth. CDR3 size: 13 residues. Losses at the gene ends were 5 bases for V and 7 bases for J; bases not matched to a gene: 8. CDR1 and CDR2 from the germline V gene are SGHVS and FNYEAQ. This chain connects TRBV7-6 to TRBJ2-7; TRBD1 matches 7 bases. Sequencing was carried out using PBMCs. The sequence was collected from a woman aged 45-65 years in good health and CMV-seropositive. The DNA for the CDR3 is TGTGCCAGCAGCACGGGACAGCCTCGGGAGCAGTACTTC. This codes for CASSTGQPREQYF.